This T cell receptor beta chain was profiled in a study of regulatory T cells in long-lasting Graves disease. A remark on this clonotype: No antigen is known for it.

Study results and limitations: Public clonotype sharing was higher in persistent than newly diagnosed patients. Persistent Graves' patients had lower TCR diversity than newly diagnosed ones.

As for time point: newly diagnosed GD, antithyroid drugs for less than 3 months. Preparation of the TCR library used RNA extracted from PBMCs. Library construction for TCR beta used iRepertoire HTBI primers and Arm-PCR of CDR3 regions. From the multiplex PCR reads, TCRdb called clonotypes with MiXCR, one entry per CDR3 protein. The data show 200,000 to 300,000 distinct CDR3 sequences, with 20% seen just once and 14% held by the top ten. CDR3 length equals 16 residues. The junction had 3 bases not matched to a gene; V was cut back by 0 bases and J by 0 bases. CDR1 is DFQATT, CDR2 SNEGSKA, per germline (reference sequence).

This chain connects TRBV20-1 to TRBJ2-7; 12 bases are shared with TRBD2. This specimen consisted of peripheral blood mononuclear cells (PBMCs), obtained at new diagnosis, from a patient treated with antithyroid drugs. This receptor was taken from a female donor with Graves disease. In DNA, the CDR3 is TGCAGTGCTAGAGATCCTAGCGGGAGGGACTCCTACGAGCAGTACTTC. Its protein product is CSARDPSGRDSYEQYF.